A selection of T cell receptor beta chains follows, all from one sample in a study of T-cell reconstitution after alpha-beta-depleted transplantation in children. A single record per CDR3 protein comes from TCRdb applying MiXCR to the PCR reads. Altogether fewer than 550,000 distinct CDR3 sequences are present, approximately 10% being singletons, with the ten largest covering 14%. Sequences were derived from PBMCs, mostly from graft donor cells, sampled 180 days after TCRalphabeta/CD19-depleted stem cell transplant. Every receptor here comes from a female patient aged 2-15 years who had a stem cell transplant for aplastic anemia, so the T cells may come from the graft donor. Both conserved end residues are part of each CDR3. A D gene is named only where the DNA matches it firmly. Clone size is stated in some rows and not others, as once, few, many or a class when expanded.

J gene: TRBJ2-7
D gene: TRBD2
V gene: TRBV6-1
clone size: many
CDR3 protein: CASSDRLAGRNEQYF
CDR3 DNA: TGTGCCAGCAGTGACCGACTAGCGGGAAGGAACGAGCAGTACTTC

J gene: TRBJ2-2
D gene: NA
V gene: TRBV20-1
clone size: many
CDR3 protein: CSALRANTGELFF
CDR3 DNA: TGCAGTGCCCTGAGGGCGAACACCGGGGAGCTGTTTTTT

J gene: TRBJ2-3
D gene: TRBD2
V gene: TRBV3-1
clone size: few
CDR3 protein: CASSQRGLAESTDTQYF
CDR3 DNA: TGTGCCAGCAGCCAAAGGGGACTAGCGGAGTCCACAGATACGCAGTATTTT

J gene: TRBJ1-5
D gene: NA
V gene: TRBV4-3
clone size: NA
CDR3 protein: CASHHGPQHF
CDR3 DNA: TGCGCCAGCCATCATGGCCCCCAGCATTTT

J gene: TRBJ2-4
D gene: NA
V gene: TRBV5-1
clone size: many
CDR3 protein: CASSLASIQYF
CDR3 DNA: TGCGCCAGCAGCTTGGCAAGCATTCAGTACTTC

J gene: TRBJ2-7
D gene: TRBD1
V gene: TRBV28
clone size: NA
CDR3 protein: CASSTNKVDRGPYEQYF
CDR3 DNA: TGTGCCAGCAGCACCAATAAGGTCGACAGGGGCCCCTACGAGCAGTACTTC

J gene: TRBJ2-7
D gene: NA
V gene: TRBV6-2/TRBV6-3
clone size: many
CDR3 protein: CASSFTGLPFYEQYF
CDR3 DNA: TGTGCCAGCAGCTTCACCGGACTTCCCTTCTACGAGCAGTACTTC

J gene: TRBJ2-5
D gene: NA
V gene: TRBV29-1
clone size: NA
CDR3 protein: CSVEDSGKETQYF
CDR3 DNA: TGCAGCGTTGAAGATAGCGGCAAAGAGACCCAGTACTTC

J gene: TRBJ2-2
D gene: NA
V gene: TRBV20-1
clone size: many
CDR3 protein: CSASGANTGELFF
CDR3 DNA: TGCAGTGCTAGCGGGGCGAACACCGGGGAGCTGTTTTTT

J gene: TRBJ1-1
D gene: NA
V gene: TRBV28
clone size: few
CDR3 protein: CASSFRVYTEAFF
CDR3 DNA: TGTGCCAGCAGTTTTCGGGTCTATACGGAAGCTTTCTTT

J gene: TRBJ2-5
D gene: NA
V gene: TRBV7-9
clone size: few
CDR3 protein: CASRHGLVQETQYF
CDR3 DNA: TGTGCCAGCAGACACGGGCTCGTCCAAGAGACCCAGTACTTC

J gene: TRBJ2-7
D gene: NA
V gene: TRBV20-1
clone size: NA
CDR3 protein: CSARAYSDEQYF
CDR3 DNA: TGCAGTGCTAGAGCCTACAGCGACGAGCAGTACTTC

J gene: TRBJ1-1
D gene: NA
V gene: TRBV7-9
clone size: few
CDR3 protein: CASRSREYEAFF
CDR3 DNA: TGTGCCAGCAGGTCCCGGGAATATGAAGCTTTCTTT

J gene: TRBJ1-4
D gene: NA
V gene: TRBV20-1
clone size: NA
CDR3 protein: CSAPGHTEKLFF
CDR3 DNA: TGCAGTGCCCCTGGCCATACGGAAAAACTGTTTTTT

J gene: TRBJ1-6
D gene: TRBD1
V gene: TRBV10-3
clone size: NA
CDR3 protein: CATGTVARESPLHF
CDR3 DNA: TGTGCCACAGGGACAGTCGCCCGGGAATCACCCCTCCACTTT

J gene: TRBJ2-1
D gene: NA
V gene: TRBV29-1
clone size: NA
CDR3 protein: CSVEPRRVTYNEQFF
CDR3 DNA: TGCAGCGTTGAACCCAGGCGCGTAACCTACAATGAGCAGTTCTTC

J gene: TRBJ2-7
D gene: NA
V gene: TRBV12-3/TRBV12-4
clone size: NA
CDR3 protein: CASSSERGAGSGYEQYF
CDR3 DNA: TGTGCCAGCAGTTCCGAGAGGGGGGCAGGTTCTGGGTACGAGCAGTACTTC

J gene: TRBJ2-2
D gene: NA
V gene: TRBV5-1
clone size: many
CDR3 protein: CASRSPTNTGELFF
CDR3 DNA: TGCGCCAGCAGATCCCCCACGAACACCGGGGAGCTGTTTTTT